One T cell receptor beta chain is described in this entry. The antigen remains undetermined. This sample is part of a study of cytomegalovirus exposure and HLA in healthy donors. The wider study: The 100 to 150 validation repertoires matched the 500 to 750 first-cohort repertoires in platform, a later analysis reported.

Findings and limits, study-wide: It was about 180 TCR beta chains that were listed as cytomegalovirus-associated. The classifier was said to identify cytomegalovirus status with high specificity and sensitivity. In vitro assays verified that a few CMV-associated chains recognized CMV antigens specifically.

The protocol was immunoSEQ multiplex PCR, while the TCRdb copy is restricted to in-frame clones and leaves out a portion. Seen here are about 57,000 clones, about 92% observed once, and the top ten hold 5.8%. The CDR3 runs to 11 residues. The V and J ends lost 5 bases and 7 bases respectively, with 9 bases between them. The germline V gene encodes CDR1 DFQATT and CDR2 SNEGSKA (reference sequence). Sequenced material: PBMCs. The rearrangement uses TRBV20-1 and TRBJ2-1; unclear D gene. This TCR was sampled from a woman aged 18-29 years in good health and CMV-seronegative. The CDR3 DNA reads TGCAGTGCTTCAGGTGTTAATGAGCAGTTCTTC. Protein sequence: CSASGVNEQFF.